Presented here are 5 T cell receptor beta chains from one specimen sequenced in a study of preoperative IRX-2 immunotherapy in early breast cancer. Assay: immunoSEQ multiplex PCR; the TCRdb copy retains only in-frame clones and omits some. The sample consists of roughly 26,000 clones, approximately 80% of them appearing once. Treatment here: preoperative locoregional IRX-2 cytokine immunotherapy. The material was lymph node tissue, obtained after IRX-2 immunotherapy. Receptors were obtained from a human donor with breast cancer.

The chain links TRBV5-1 to TRBJ1-1; 9 bases match TRBD1. With 2 bases clipped from V and 0 bases from J, the junction kept 2 bases outside the gene matches. CDR1 and CDR2 from the germline V gene are SGHRS and YFSETQ. CDR3 length equals 15 residues. The CDR3 DNA sequence: TGCGCCAGCAGCTTACAGGGGGCCGTGAACACTGAAGCTTTCTTT. Amino acids: CASSLQGAVNTEAFF.

This chain links TRBV5-1 with TRBJ2-7, with 9 bases lining up with TRBD1. This CDR3 has 15 residues. From germline, CDR1 is SGHRS and CDR2 YFSETQ. Trimming at V came to 2 bases and at J to 0 bases, leaving 3 bases not matched to a gene. CDR3: CASSFGQGSSYEQYV. CDR3 bases: TGCGCCAGCAGCTTTGGACAGGGGAGCTCCTACGAGCAGTACGTC.

This CDR3 is CASLRDRDTEAFF. In DNA form, the CDR3 reads TGTGCCAGCCTCCGGGACAGGGACACTGAAGCTTTCTTT. The J gene is TRBJ1-1, the V gene TRBV6-8; TRBD1 matches at 9 bases. This CDR3 is built from 13 residues. Germline V gene sequence: CDR1 MNHGY, CDR2 SAAAGT. Trimming removed 8 bases from V and 3 bases from J; junction bases left unmatched: 4.

CDR3 sequence: CASSPGLYNEQFF. The DNA of the CDR3 is TGTGCCAGTAGTCCGGGACTATACAATGAGCAGTTCTTC. The J gene is TRBJ2-1, the V gene TRBV19; TRBD2 agrees at 7 bases. The germline V gene has CDR1 LNHDA and CDR2 SQIVND (reference sequence). CDR3 length: 13 residues. J gave up 4 bases and V 5 bases, and 2 bases lay outside the gene matches.

This chain joins TRBV6-8 and TRBJ1-1; D call uncertain. The CDR3 runs 13 residues. Germline-derived CDR1 and CDR2 are MNHGY and SAAAGT. Trimming took 8 bases from V and 0 from J, leaving 10 bases between them. The CDR3 spells CASCSILNTEAFF. The CDR3 nucleotides read TGTGCCAGCTGTAGTATATTGAACACTGAAGCTTTCTTT.